What follows are 25 T cell receptor beta chains derived from one specimen sequenced in a study of blood T cells in healthy people across ages. A second PCR of 7 to 11 cycles used a sample-barcoded 5' primer and a J-beta primer mix. TCRdb recomputed calls from the 5' RACE reads with MiXCR, one row per CDR3 protein. The sample contains around 970,000 distinct CDR3 sequences, roughly 50% of which appear only once. Input material: blood. These receptor sequences come from an older woman in good health.

In the case of this clonotype: Its ends do not fully match the called genes, so a read error is possible. The J gene is TRBJ2-5, the V gene TRBV11-2, with D possibly being TRBD1 or TRBD2 (5 bases each). This CDR3 has 14 residues. Per the germline V gene, CDR1 is SGHAT and CDR2 is FQNNGV. CDR3 sequence (DNA): TGTGCCAGCGGCTTATCGTCAGGGCGAGGGGAGCAGTACTTC. Translation: CASGLSSGRGEQYF.

This clonotype occurred once. The chain links TRBV7-2 to TRBJ2-1; D is undetermined. This CDR3 contains 11 residues. Germline V gene sequence: CDR1 SGHTA, CDR2 FQGNSA. Trimming left V 5 bases short and J 8 bases short, with 7 bases between. The DNA of the CDR3 is TGTGCCAGCAGCCACTATTATGAGCAGTTCTTC. Translation: CASSHYYEQFF.

The chain joins TRBV29-1 to TRBJ2-1, with D possibly being TRBD2 (6 bases). The CDR3 consists of 13 residues. The germline V gene has CDR1 SQVTM and CDR2 ANQGSEA. Trimming pared 7 bases from V and 10 bases from J, leaving 20 bases between. CDR3 residues: CSAFVGGGYEQFF. The CDR3 nucleotides are TGCAGCGCCTTTGTGGGAGGAGGCTACGAGCAGTTCTTC.

The rearrangement links TRBV29-1 to TRBJ1-1; the D is unclear. Trimming took 6 bases from V and 1 from J, leaving 12 bases between them. CDR1 is SQVTM, CDR2 ANQGSEA, per germline. The CDR3 is made up of 13 amino acids. The DNA for the CDR3 is TGCAGCGTCTCGGACGGAAGGAACACTGAAGCTTTCTTT. Translated: CSVSDGRNTEAFF.

This clonotype was found a few times. The chain is built from TRBV7-9 and TRBJ2-4; 10 bases map to TRBD1. Germline V gene data show CDR1 as SEHNR and CDR2 as FQNEAQ (reference sequence). This CDR3 has 13 amino acids. The CDR3 protein is CRDRGLAKNIQYF. The CDR3 coding sequence is TGTCGGGACAGGGGCCTAGCCAAAAACATTCAGTACTTC.

The sample holds many counts of this clonotype. The rearrangement joins TRBV28 to TRBJ2-7, with D unresolved. Germline V gene lookup returns CDR1 MDHEN and CDR2 SYDVKM. V was cut by 6 bases and J by 0 bases, with 9 bases left in between. The CDR3 totals 13 residues. This CDR3 is CASSLPSSYEQYF. The DNA for the CDR3 is TGTGCCAGCAGCTTACCCAGCTCCTACGAGCAGTACTTC.

The chain combines TRBV29-1 with TRBJ2-3; D is possibly TRBD2 (5 bases). Trimming removed 4 bases from V and 0 bases from J, with 11 bases in between. CDR1 SQVTM and CDR2 ANQGSEA come from the germline V gene. The length of the CDR3 is 14 residues. The CDR3 DNA is TGCAGCGTTGGTTTAGGACTTAGCACAGATACGCAGTATTTT. Encoded protein: CSVGLGLSTDTQYF.

J is TRBJ2-7 and V is TRBV7-2; 9 positions agree with TRBD2. Germline-derived CDR1 and CDR2 are SGHTA and FQGNSA. This CDR3 region has 16 residues. The trim removed 1 base at V and 6 bases at J, leaving 10 bases unmatched. The CDR3 DNA is TGTGCCAGCAGCTTAGTTGGTACAGCGGGAGGATTCGAGCAGTACTTC. This translates into CASSLVGTAGGFEQYF.

This clonotype was counted a few times. The chain couples TRBV20-1 to TRBJ2-7; the match to TRBD2 covers 11 bases. V shed 1 base and J 0 bases; nucleotides not matched to a gene: 5. The CDR3 runs 16 residues. Germline V gene data show CDR1 as DFQATT and CDR2 as SNEGSKA (reference sequence). For the CDR3, the DNA is TGCAGTGCTAGAGCCCCGACTAGCGGGATCTCCTACGAGCAGTACTTC. It encodes CSARAPTSGISYEQYF.

This clonotype has just a few counts. The chain joins TRBV29-1 to TRBJ1-4; D unclear. Per the germline V gene, CDR1 is SQVTM and CDR2 is ANQGSEA. V was clipped by 2 bases and J by 11 bases, with 9 bases between them. There are 11 residues in the CDR3. The CDR3 DNA reads as TGCAGCGTTGAAAAGGGCAGCAAACTGTTTTTT. Translation gives CSVEKGSKLFF.

The rearrangement links TRBV7-2 to TRBJ1-6, with 9 bases aligning to TRBD1. With V trimmed by 6 bases and J by 9 bases, 3 bases remained unmatched. Germline loops: CDR1 SGHTA, CDR2 FQGNSA. This CDR3 region has 13 residues. The CDR3 sequence: CASRTGGTSPLHF. The CDR3 DNA reads as TGTGCCAGCAGGACAGGGGGGACTTCACCCCTCCACTTT.

The chain joins TRBV27 to TRBJ2-5; TRBD1 matches at 11 bases. CDR1 is MNHEY and CDR2 is SMNVEV in the germline V gene (reference sequence). The CDR3 length is 15 residues. V lost 6 bases, J lost 3 bases, and 6 bases stayed unmatched. CDR3 amino acids: CASRPWGQGEETQYF. CDR3 DNA: TGTGCCAGCAGACCATGGGGACAGGGGGAAGAGACCCAGTACTTC.

About this clonotype: Germline is not matched at one junction end, which may reflect a read error. V and J are TRBV4-1 and TRBJ1-6; D may be TRBD1 (6 bases). Germline V gives CDR1 MGHRA, CDR2 YSYEKL. The CDR3 runs 15 residues. The CDR3 DNA sequence: TGCGCCCGCAGCCGCACACAGGGTTCGAATTCACCCCTCCACTTT. This codes for CARSRTQGSNSPLHF.

Concerning this clonotype itself: Its ends do not fully match the called genes, so a read error is possible. This sequence joins TRBV20-1 and TRBJ2-5; 8 nucleotides line up with TRBD2. The CDR3 is 15 residues long. The germline V gene has CDR1 DFQATT and CDR2 SNEGSKA (reference sequence). In nucleotides, the CDR3 is TGCAGTGCCAGAGGAGCGCGGGAGGTTCGGGAGACCCAGTACTTC. Amino acid sequence: CSARGAREVRETQYF.

This clonotype appeared a few times. V gene TRBV12-3 or TRBV12-4 combines with J gene TRBJ2-7; perhaps D is TRBD1 or TRBD2 (5 bases each). Trimming removed 8 bases at V and 3 bases at J, with 17 bases between. There are 14 residues in the CDR3. CDR3 nucleotide sequence: TGTGCCAGCGGCATGGGACGGAGTCTCTACGAGCAGTACTTC. This encodes CASGMGRSLYEQYF.

The table lists this clonotype with a few counts. The rearrangement uses TRBV20-1 and TRBJ2-7; perhaps TRBD1 as D (5 bases). The V gene's germline CDR1 is DFQATT and CDR2 SNEGSKA (reference sequence). CDR3 length equals 16 residues. Trimming removed 5 bases at V and 0 bases at J, with 20 bases between. The CDR3 DNA follows: TGCAGTGCTCTTTCTCCGCGACAGCTCAACTCCTACGAGCAGTACTTC. This sequence encodes CSALSPRQLNSYEQYF.

This clonotype was found a few times. The rearrangement uses TRBV27 and TRBJ2-1; D might be TRBD1 (5 bases). This CDR3 has 15 amino acids. The ends were cut back, 2 bases at V and 3 bases at J, with 11 bases in the middle. CDR1 is MNHEY, CDR2 SMNVEV, per germline (reference sequence). CDR3 in DNA: TGTGCCAGCAGTTTAAGGGGCCTAGACTACAATGAGCAGTTCTTC. Protein sequence: CASSLRGLDYNEQFF.

The chain joins TRBV4-1 to TRBJ2-2; tentatively, D is TRBD1 (6 bases). The CDR3 runs to 16 residues. Looked up from germline, CDR1 is MGHRA and CDR2 is YSYEKL. Deletions cut 6 bases from V and 4 bases from J, with 18 bases between. CDR3 protein: CASSPPQTGVTGELFF. The CDR3 region has the DNA TGCGCCAGCAGTCCCCCCCAGACAGGAGTCACCGGGGAGCTGTTTTTT.

V and J are TRBV7-9 and TRBJ1-2, with D maybe TRBD1 (5 bases). The CDR3 contains 14 residues. Germline assignment: CDR1 SEHNR and CDR2 FQNEAQ (reference sequence). Trimming took off 1 base at V and 6 bases at J, with 12 bases between the two ends. CDR3 region: CASSLGSGKDGYTF. CDR3 DNA: TGTGCCAGCAGCTTAGGATCAGGGAAGGATGGCTACACCTTC.

This rearrangement joins TRBV6-6 to TRBJ2-5; 7 bases map to TRBD2. The CDR3 is 15 amino acids. V lost 11 bases, J lost 3 bases, and 15 bases stayed unmatched. Germline V lookup: CDR1 MNHNY, CDR2 SVGAGI (reference sequence). This chain's CDR3 is CALLDLTSEKETQYF. The CDR3 bases are TGTGCCCTCCTAGACCTAACTAGCGAGAAAGAGACCCAGTACTTC.

This clonotype has at least ten counts. This sequence joins TRBV12-3 or TRBV12-4 and TRBJ2-3, with D possibly matching TRBD2 (6 bases). V was clipped by 6 bases and J by 5 bases, with 9 bases between them. This CDR3 comprises 12 residues. This CDR3 reads CASSLRGDTQYF. In DNA form, the CDR3 reads TGTGCCAGCAGCTTGCGGGGAGATACGCAGTATTTT.

This rearrangement joins TRBV5-1 to TRBJ2-7; TRBD2 might be the D (5 bases). Germline CDR1 SGHRS, CDR2 YFSETQ. This CDR3 has 16 amino acids. The ends were cut back, 1 base at V and 0 bases at J, with 14 bases in the middle. CDR3: CASSLYGGRTSYEQYF. The DNA for the CDR3 is TGCGCCAGCAGCTTGTACGGTGGGAGAACCTCCTACGAGCAGTACTTC.

V gene TRBV29-1 combines with J gene TRBJ1-2, with no clear D. Trimming removed 0 bases at V and 6 bases at J, with 11 bases between. The germline V gene encodes CDR1 SQVTM and CDR2 ANQGSEA. This CDR3 spans 13 amino acids. The CDR3 sequence is CSVEEGRNDGYTF. In DNA form, the CDR3 reads TGCAGCGTTGAAGAAGGTCGAAACGATGGCTACACCTTC.

The chain carries TRBV20-1 and TRBJ2-7; D is unresolved. This CDR3 region has 12 residues. Trimming pared 6 bases from V and 4 bases from J, leaving 13 bases between. The germline V gene encodes CDR1 DFQATT and CDR2 SNEGSKA (reference sequence). The CDR3 DNA sequence: TGCAGTGCCACGGACCGTACATACGAGCAGTACTTC. This codes for CSATDRTYEQYF.

This clonotype appeared many times. This chain joins TRBV5-1 and TRBJ2-1; TRBD2 matches at 15 bases. V shed 5 bases and J 7 bases; nucleotides not matched to a gene: 7. The CDR3 totals 16 residues. CDR1 SGHRS and CDR2 YFSETQ come from the germline V gene. The DNA of the CDR3 is TGCGCCAGCAGTTCCGGGACTAGCGGGAGGTGGAATGAGCAGTTCTTC. Its protein is CASSSGTSGRWNEQFF.